This T cell receptor (beta chain) stems from a study of OX40 agonist ivuxolimab in advanced cancers. Study-wide points: There was clonal expansion of CD4+ and CD8+ blood T cells by week 6 at 0.1 to 3.0 mg/kg.

Germline V gene lookup returns CDR1 MNHNY and CDR2 SVGAGI (reference sequence). This CDR3 contains 13 residues. The V end lost 1 base, the J end lost 5 bases, and 6 bases lay between the germline ends. This clone appeared once. The antigen remains unidentified. Libraries were prepared by immunoSEQ multiplex PCR; TCRdb keeps only in-frame clonotypes and omits some of them. The sample lists about 24,000 clones, more than 70% occurring once. This chain connects TRBV6-6 to TRBJ1-5; unclear D gene. This receptor was taken from an adult with an advanced solid tumor such as melanoma, head and neck, liver or kidney cancer. The material sequenced was CD4+ or CD8+ T cells sorted from blood, taken in a trial of the OX40 agonist ivuxolimab. The CDR3 loop is CASSYWKDQPQHF. For the CDR3, the DNA is TGTGCCAGCAGTTACTGGAAGGATCAGCCCCAGCATTTT.